These 12 T cell receptor beta chains were sequenced from one sample in a study of shared clonotypes between healthy human individuals. Generated by immunoSEQ multiplex PCR, the TCRdb table keeps only in-frame clones and is missing some. The sample comprises fewer than 650,000 clones, around 78% of which are singletons, and approximately 13% rests with the top ten. The sample consisted of PBMCs. The receptors here all came from a woman in her thirties or forties in good health. Some clones in this sample may be carry-over from other donors' samples.

This clone has a handful of counts. V and J are TRBV28 and TRBJ2-7, with 9 bases fitting TRBD2. V dropped 6 bases and J dropped 2; count of bases not matched to a gene: 8. The CDR3 is made up of 15 amino acids. CDR1 and CDR2 from the germline V gene are MDHEN and SYDVKM. CDR3: CASSPGLAITYEQYF. CDR3 coding DNA: TGTGCCAGCAGCCCGGGACTAGCCATAACCTACGAGCAGTACTTC.

The rearrangement joins TRBV18 to TRBJ1-1; tentative D call: TRBD1 (5 bases). V dropped 2 bases and J dropped 7 bases, with 17 bases sitting between them. This CDR3 has 15 amino acids. Per the germline V gene, CDR1 is KGHSH and CDR2 is LQKENI. In nucleotides, the CDR3 is TGTGCCAGCTCACCAGGGTTGGGGGAAATACTTGAAGCTTTCTTT. Translation: CASSPGLGEILEAFF.

This sequence joins TRBV7-7 and TRBJ2-7; D tentatively fits TRBD1 or TRBD2 (6 bases each). The CDR3 spans 15 residues. The V and J ends lost 5 bases and 6 bases respectively, with 20 bases between them. Germline CDR1 is SSHAT and CDR2 is FNYEAQ (reference sequence). CDR3 nucleotides: TGTGCCAGCAGCCATAGGAGCAGGGGAGGCGGCGAGCAGTACTTC. This codes for CASSHRSRGGGEQYF.

This clone was picked up one time. CDR3 coding DNA: TGTGCCAGCAGCTTCGGTCGCACAGATACGCAGTATTTT. This gives the protein CASSFGRTDTQYF. The genes are TRBV7-9 and TRBJ2-3, with D unclear. With 3 bases removed from V and 1 base from J, the gap between germline ends came to 5 bases. Per the germline V gene, CDR1 is SEHNR and CDR2 is FQNEAQ (reference sequence). The CDR3 has 13 amino acids.

There are a few counts of this clone. This rearrangement joins TRBV9 to TRBJ1-5; the D is unclear. Trimming stripped 0 bases from V and 6 bases from J, with 7 bases between. Germline V lookup: CDR1 SGDLS, CDR2 YYNGEE. This CDR3 has 13 amino acids. Here the CDR3 reads CASSVASGQPQHF. CDR3 DNA sequence: TGTGCCAGCAGCGTAGCTAGCGGTCAGCCCCAGCATTTT.

The genes are TRBV28 and TRBJ2-4, with a possible D match to TRBD2 (5 bases). The CDR3 sequence is 19 residues long. Trimming left V 6 bases short and J 4 bases short, with 28 bases between. Germline V gene sequence: CDR1 MDHEN, CDR2 SYDVKM. In nucleotides, the CDR3 is TGTGCCAGCAGCCTGTGGTCGAGGGAGCTCAAGAAAATGAAAAACATTCAGTACTTC. It translates to CASSLWSRELKKMKNIQYF.

V is TRBV5-4 and J is TRBJ1-6; no reliable D call. Germline assignment: CDR1 SGHNT and CDR2 YYREEE (reference sequence). This CDR3 comprises 14 residues. V lost 1 base, J lost 4 bases, and 6 bases lay in between. CDR3 sequence (DNA): TGTGCCAGCAGCTTGCCCGATTATAATTCACCCCTCCACTTT. Its translation is CASSLPDYNSPLHF.

The chain recombines TRBV4-1 with TRBJ2-7; unclear D gene. CDR3 length: 15 amino acids. CDR1 is MGHRA, CDR2 YSYEKL, per germline. With 0 bases removed from V and 4 bases from J, the gap between germline ends came to 13 bases. CDR3 in amino acids: CASSQEAPTSYEQYF. The CDR3 region has the DNA TGCGCCAGCAGCCAAGAAGCCCCCACATCTTACGAGCAGTACTTC.

This clone has only one observation. J is TRBJ2-7 and V is TRBV28, with D hard to call. CDR1 MDHEN and CDR2 SYDVKM come from the germline V gene. V lost 5 bases to trimming and J lost 6 bases, with 11 bases between them. This CDR3 has 12 amino acids. The CDR3 reads CASSDPNREQYF. As DNA, the CDR3 is TGTGCCAGCAGTGACCCGAACCGCGAGCAGTACTTC.

J is TRBJ2-1 and V is TRBV29-1; D perhaps matches TRBD2 (6 bases). The CDR3 contains 13 residues. Per the germline V gene, CDR1 is SQVTM and CDR2 is ANQGSEA. V lost 3 bases to trimming and J lost 6 bases, with 12 bases between them. This chain's CDR3 is CSVEGTGPNEQFF. The CDR3 DNA sequence: TGCAGCGTTGAGGGGACTGGTCCCAATGAGCAGTTCTTC.

The chain joins TRBV5-4 to TRBJ2-3; D may correspond to TRBD1 or TRBD2 (5 bases each). CDR1 and CDR2 (germline): SGHNT, YYREEE (reference sequence). The CDR3 extends over 15 amino acids. V lost 1 base to trimming and J lost 0 bases, with 9 bases between them. CDR3 in DNA: TGTGCCAGCAGCTTGTGGGGCGGGAGCACAGATACGCAGTATTTT. It yields the protein CASSLWGGSTDTQYF.

To note about this clone: The junction departs from the called germline gene at one end, perhaps through a read error. V usage is TRBV5-4 and J usage is TRBJ2-5; 13 bases map to TRBD2. This CDR3 has 17 residues. CDR1 is SGHNT, CDR2 YYREEE, per germline (reference sequence). CDR3 nucleotide sequence: TGTGACAGCAGCCGCCCACTAGCGGGAGGGAGTAAAGAGACCCAGTACTTC. Translation gives CDSSRPLAGGSKETQYF.